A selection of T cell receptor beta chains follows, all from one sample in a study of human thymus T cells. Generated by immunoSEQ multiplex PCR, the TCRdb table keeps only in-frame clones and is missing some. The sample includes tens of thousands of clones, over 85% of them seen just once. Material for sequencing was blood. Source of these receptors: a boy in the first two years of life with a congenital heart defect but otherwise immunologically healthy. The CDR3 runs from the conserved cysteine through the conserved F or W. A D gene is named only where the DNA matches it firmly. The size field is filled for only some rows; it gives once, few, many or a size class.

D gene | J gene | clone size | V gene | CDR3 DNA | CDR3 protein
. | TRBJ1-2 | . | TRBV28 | TGTGCCAGCAGTTTCGGGAGGGGGGACGATGGCTACACCTTC | CASSFGRGDDGYTF
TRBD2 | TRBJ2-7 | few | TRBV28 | TGTGCCAGCATCGCGGGGGGCACCTACGAGCAGTACTTC | CASIAGGTYEQYF
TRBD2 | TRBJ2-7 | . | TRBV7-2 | TGTGCCAGCAGCTTAGCTCTTAGCGGGGGTACCGAGCAGTACTTC | CASSLALSGGTEQYF
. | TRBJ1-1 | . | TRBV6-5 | TGTGCCAGCAGGTCAAAGTTGAACACTGAAGCTTTCTTT | CASRSKLNTEAFF
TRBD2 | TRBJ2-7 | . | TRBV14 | TGTGCCAGCAGCCACGGCCTAGCGGGGCCTCAGTACGAGCAGTACTTC | CASSHGLAGPQYEQYF
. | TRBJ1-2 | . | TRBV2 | TGTGCCACCGTGAGGACAAGGGCCTATGGCTACACCTTC | CATVRTRAYGYTF
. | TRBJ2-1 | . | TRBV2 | TGTGCCAGCGGGGGGTACAATGAGCAGTTCTTC | CASGGYNEQFF
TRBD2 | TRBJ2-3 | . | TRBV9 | TGTGCCAGCAGCCCAAGGGGTCGGACTAGCGGGGGTCGCACAGATACGCAGTATTTT | CASSPRGRTSGGRTDTQYF
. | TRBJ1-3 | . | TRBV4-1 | TGCGCCAGCAGCCAGAGCCCAACGGGAACCATATATTTT | CASSQSPTGTIYF
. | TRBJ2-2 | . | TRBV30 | TGTGCCGGGCGCGGAGACCGCGGCGGGGAGCTGTTTTTT | CAGRGDRGGELFF
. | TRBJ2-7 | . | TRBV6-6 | TGTGCCAGCAGTTTCACTGCCTCCCGCGCGCACTTC | CASSFTASRAHF
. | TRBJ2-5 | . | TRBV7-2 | TGTGCCAGCAGTCGTGGACTAACGGGGAGGCAAGAGACCCAGTACTTC | CASSRGLTGRQETQYF
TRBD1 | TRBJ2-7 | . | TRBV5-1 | TGCGCCAGCAGCTCGACAGGGTTAGGTGCATACGAGCAGTACTTC | CASSSTGLGAYEQYF
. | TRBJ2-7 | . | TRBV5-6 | TGTGCCAGCAGCTTGGACTACGAGCAGTACTTC | CASSLDYEQYF
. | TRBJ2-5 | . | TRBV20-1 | TGCAGTGCCCAGCACGGGGAGACCCAGTACTTC | CSAQHGETQYF
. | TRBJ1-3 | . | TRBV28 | TGTGCCAGCAGTTTAGGTAGGGAGGACACCATATATTTT | CASSLGREDTIYF
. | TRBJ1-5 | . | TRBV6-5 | TGTGCCAGCAGTTACTCCGCAGGGAGACAGCCCCAGCATTTT | CASSYSAGRQPQHF
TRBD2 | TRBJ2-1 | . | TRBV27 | TGTGCCAGCAGTTTGGGCGGGACTAGCGGGGGATGGGAGCAGTTCTTC | CASSLGGTSGGWEQFF
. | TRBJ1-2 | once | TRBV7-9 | TGTGCCAGCAGCTTACTCAGACAGAACTATGGCTACACCTTC | CASSLLRQNYGYTF
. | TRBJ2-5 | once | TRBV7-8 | TGTGCCAGCAGCGATGAGCGGGCCCACTGGGAGACCCAGTACTTC | CASSDERAHWETQYF
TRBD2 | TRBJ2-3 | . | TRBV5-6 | TGTGCCAGCAGCTTGGTAGCGGGGGGCCGTGATACGCAGTATTTT | CASSLVAGGRDTQYF
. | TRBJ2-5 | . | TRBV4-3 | TGCGCCAGCAGCCAAGACCGTCATGTACAAGAGACCCAGTACTTC | CASSQDRHVQETQYF
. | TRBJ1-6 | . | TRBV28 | TGTGCCAGCAGCTGGAGGGGGTCACCCCTCCACTTT | CASSWRGSPLHF
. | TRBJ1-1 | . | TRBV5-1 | TGCGCCAGCAGCTTGATAGGTATAAAGGGGGGTGAAGCTTTCTTT | CASSLIGIKGGEAFF
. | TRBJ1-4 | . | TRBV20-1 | TGCAGTGCGCGGACGGGTGAAAAACTGTTTTTT | CSARTGEKLFF
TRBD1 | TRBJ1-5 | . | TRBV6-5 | TGTGCCAGCAGCTCGACAGGGGCCAATCAGCCCCAGCATTTT | CASSSTGANQPQHF
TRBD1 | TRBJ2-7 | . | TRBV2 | TGTGCCAGCGGCCCACAGGGGATATCCTACGAGCAGTACTTC | CASGPQGISYEQYF
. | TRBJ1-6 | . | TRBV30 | TGTGCCTGGGCAGCCGAATATAATTCACCCCTCCACTTT | CAWAAEYNSPLHF
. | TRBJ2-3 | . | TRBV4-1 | TGCGCCAGCAGCCAACTAACCCTTAGCACAGATACGCAGTATTTT | CASSQLTLSTDTQYF
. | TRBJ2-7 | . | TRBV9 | TGTGCCAGCAGCGTAGCTGGACAATCCTACGAGCAGTACTTC | CASSVAGQSYEQYF
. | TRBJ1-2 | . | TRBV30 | TGTGCCTGGAGGACCGGCCCCTACTATGGCTACACCTTC | CAWRTGPYYGYTF
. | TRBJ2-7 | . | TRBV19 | TGTGCCAGTAGTATAGTGGGAGGCTACGAGCAGTACTTC | CASSIVGGYEQYF
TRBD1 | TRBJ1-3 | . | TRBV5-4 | TGTGCCAGCAGTTTCACAGGGGGCGGTGGAAACACCATATATTTT | CASSFTGGGGNTIYF
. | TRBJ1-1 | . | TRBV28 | TGTGCCAGCAGTTTGGGGGGGGCGAGCACTGAAGCTTTCTTT | CASSLGGASTEAFF
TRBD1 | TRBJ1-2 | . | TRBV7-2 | TGTGCCAGCAGCTGGGACAGAAACCATGGCTACACCTTC | CASSWDRNHGYTF
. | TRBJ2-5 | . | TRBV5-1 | TGCGCCAGCAGCTTGGGTGGGTCGGAGACCCAGTACTTC | CASSLGGSETQYF
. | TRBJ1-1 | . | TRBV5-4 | TGTGCCAGCAGCTTGGCAGGGAACACTGAAGCTTTCTTT | CASSLAGNTEAFF
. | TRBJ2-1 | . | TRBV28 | TGTGCCAGCAAACTTGGAGGCGGACCGAACTCCTACAATGAGCAGTTCTTC | CASKLGGGPNSYNEQFF
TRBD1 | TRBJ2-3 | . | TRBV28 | TGTGCGTCCCCGATAGGACAGGTCACAGATACGCAGTATTTT | CASPIGQVTDTQYF
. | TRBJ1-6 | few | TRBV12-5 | TGTGCTAGTGGTTTGGACAATTCACCCCTCCACTTT | CASGLDNSPLHF
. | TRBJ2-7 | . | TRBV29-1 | TGCAGCGTTGAAGAGGGCAGGGTGGGGGAAAAGTACTTC | CSVEEGRVGEKYF
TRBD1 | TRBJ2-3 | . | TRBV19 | TGTGCCAGTAGTAGCACCGGGACAGGGGAGGTCACAGATACGCAGTATTTT | CASSSTGTGEVTDTQYF
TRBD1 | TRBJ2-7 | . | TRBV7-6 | TGTGCCAGCAGCTTGCAGGGGGCGGCCTACGAGCAGTACTTC | CASSLQGAAYEQYF
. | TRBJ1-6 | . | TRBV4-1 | TGCGCCAGCAGCCAAGATCCCACAGCCTTCAGGAATTCACCCCTCCACTTT | CASSQDPTAFRNSPLHF
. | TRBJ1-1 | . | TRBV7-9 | TGTGCCAGCAGCTCAGGGGAAGCTTTCTTT | CASSSGEAFF
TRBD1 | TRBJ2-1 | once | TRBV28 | TGTGCCAGCAGCCGTCGGGACAGATCCTACAATGAGCAGTTCTTC | CASSRRDRSYNEQFF
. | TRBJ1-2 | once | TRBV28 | TGTGCCAGCAGTTTGGACAGATTTATTCGCTACACCTTC | CASSLDRFIRYTF
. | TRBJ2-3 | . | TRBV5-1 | TGCGCCAGCAGCTTTGGGCAGGTCACAGATACGCAGTATTTT | CASSFGQVTDTQYF
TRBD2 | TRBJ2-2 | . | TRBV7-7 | TGTGCTAGCAGCTACGGGACTAGCGACACCGGGGAGCTGTTTTTT | CASSYGTSDTGELFF
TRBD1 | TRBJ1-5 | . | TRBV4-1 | TGCGCCAGCAGCCGACAGGGGTACCAGCCCCAGCATTTT | CASSRQGYQPQHF
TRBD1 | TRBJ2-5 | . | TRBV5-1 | TGCGCCAGCAGCTATGGGACAGTTCAAGAGACCCAGTACTTC | CASSYGTVQETQYF
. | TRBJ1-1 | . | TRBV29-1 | TGCAGCGTTGTGGAATACACTGAAGCTTTCTTT | CSVVEYTEAFF
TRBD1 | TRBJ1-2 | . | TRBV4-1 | TGCGCCAGCAGCCAAAAGACCGGACAGGGAGGGGGCTATGGCTACACCTTC | CASSQKTGQGGGYGYTF
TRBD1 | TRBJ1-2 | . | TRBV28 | TGTGCCAGCAGTTGGGGGACAGGGTATGGCTACACCTTC | CASSWGTGYGYTF
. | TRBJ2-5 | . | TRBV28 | TGTGCCAGCAGTTCCCGGCCGAAACAAGAGACCCAGTACTTC | CASSSRPKQETQYF